This T cell receptor (beta chain) was identified during a study of graft-versus-host responses after intestinal transplantation. At the level of the study: Recipients received multivisceral, liver-intestinal, or isolated intestinal transplants. Recipients across the board were started on anti-thymocyte globulin induction, then kept on tacrolimus and steroids for about three years.

Overall study results and limits: Researchers found peak circulating GvH clone levels linked to early post-transplant HvG declines. Recipient marrow showed GvH clones, some seen first in ileum or blood.

Generated by immunoSEQ multiplex PCR, the TCRdb table keeps only in-frame clones and is missing some. This sample has 49,000 or so clones, with about 93% found just once. V lost 8 bases and J lost 1, with 11 bases in between. Germline CDR1 and CDR2: MNHEY and SVGAGI. This CDR3 has 13 amino acids. With respect to this clone: Its antigen is unidentified.

The receptor's source is a human patient who received an intestinal transplant, so some T cells may come from the graft donor. The rearrangement uses TRBV6-5 and TRBJ1-1, with D unclear. Here the sequenced sample was PBMCs, taken roughly 760 days after a first intestinal transplant, on the day of a second. CDR3 sequence reads: CASSDPWNTEAFF. Here the CDR3 DNA reads TGTGCCAGCTCCGATCCATGGAACACTGAAGCTTTCTTT.